This T cell receptor (beta chain) was captured by sequencing in a study of early T cells in non-severe SARS-CoV-2 infection. Study information: Chains were not paired, and sequencing was done on bulk RNA from unsorted whole blood.

TCRdb independently ran MiXCR on the 5' RACE reads; one entry per CDR3 protein. The table has about 61,000 distinct CDR3 sequences, around 12% seen once. This clonotype has more than one count but fewer than ten. Its specificity is not known. Findings and caveats of the study: In VDJdb matching, anti-spike CD8 responses were favored while private and CD4 specificities went missing.

This CDR3 has 13 residues. Losses at the gene ends were 6 bases for V and 5 bases for J; bases not matched to a gene: 7. Germline V gene data show CDR1 as SQVTM and CDR2 as ANQGSEA. Sequenced material: whole blood, taken at baseline. The V and J genes are TRBV29-1 and TRBJ1-5, with 7 bases identical to TRBD1. This TCR derives from an adult who was a healthcare worker with PCR-confirmed SARS-CoV-2 infection or an uninfected control (not recorded which). The donor label of this sample is uncertain. The CDR3 spells CSVGTAMDQPQHF. CDR3 DNA: TGCAGCGTCGGGACAGCGATGGATCAGCCCCAGCATTTT.